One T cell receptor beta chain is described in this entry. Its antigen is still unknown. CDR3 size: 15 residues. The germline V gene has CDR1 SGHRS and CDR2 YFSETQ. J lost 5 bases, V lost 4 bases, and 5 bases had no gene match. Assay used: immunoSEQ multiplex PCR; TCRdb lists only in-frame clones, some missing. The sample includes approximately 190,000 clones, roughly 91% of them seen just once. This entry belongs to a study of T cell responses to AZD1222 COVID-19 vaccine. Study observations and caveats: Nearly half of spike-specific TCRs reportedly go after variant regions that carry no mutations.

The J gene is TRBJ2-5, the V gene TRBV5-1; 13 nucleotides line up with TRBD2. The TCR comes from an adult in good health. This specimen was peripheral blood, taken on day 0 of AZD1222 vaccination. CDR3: CASSQGLAGQETQYF. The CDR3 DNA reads TGCGCCAGCAGCCAGGGACTAGCGGGACAGGAGACCCAGTACTTC.